This T cell receptor (beta chain) derives from a study of OX40 agonist ivuxolimab in advanced cancers. Study background: Every 2 weeks, ivuxolimab was infused into the patients intravenously at between 0.01 and 10 mg/kg. Partial responses were achieved by three patients: one hepatocellular carcinoma, two cutaneous melanoma. Study results and limitations: Nonresponders included some who also had low normalized T-cell clonal expansion. Mean expanded clone counts were higher in CD8+ than CD4+ T cells.

As regards this clone: Its antigen remains unidentified.

V lost 1 base and J 0 bases, leaving 7 bases between the germline ends. The CDR3 sequence is 16 residues long. Germline V gene data show CDR1 as LGHNA and CDR2 as YSLEER. The protocol was immunoSEQ multiplex PCR, while the TCRdb copy is restricted to in-frame clones and leaves out a portion. The sample includes 60,000 to 70,000 clones, 75% to 90% of them seen just once. The sequenced sample was CD4+ or CD8+ T cells sorted from blood, obtained in a trial of the OX40 agonist ivuxolimab. The V call is TRBV4-3, the J call TRBJ2-6, with a tentative D call TRBD2 (5 bases). The clonotype was recovered from an adult with an advanced solid tumor such as melanoma, head and neck, liver or kidney cancer. In DNA, the CDR3 is TGCGCCAGCAGCCAAGTGGGAGTCTCTGGGGCCAACGTCCTGACTTTC. Translating gives CASSQVGVSGANVLTF.